The clone carrying this T cell receptor beta chain was recorded a few times. Its target is not known. Per the germline V gene, CDR1 is SGHDT and CDR2 is YYEEEE. Trimming took 4 bases from V and 5 from J; bases not matched to a gene: 8. The CDR3 loop spans 14 amino acids. This sample's TCRbeta library carried unique molecular identifier barcodes. From the PCR reads, TCRdb called clonotypes with MiXCR, one entry per CDR3 protein. The data show about 900,000 distinct CDR3 sequences, less than 30% seen once. This sample is drawn from a study of T-cell reconstitution after alpha-beta-depleted transplantation in children. Notes on the study in general: Several hundred rapidly expanded clones from non-depleted graft cells reportedly supplied alpha-beta T cells about two months post-transplant.

This receptor was obtained from a boy less than two years old who had a stem cell transplant for SCID, so the T cells may come from the graft donor. Sequencing used PBMCs, mostly from graft donor cells, obtained 360 days after TCRalphabeta/CD19-depleted stem cell transplant. V and J are TRBV5-6 and TRBJ1-2, with 7 bases identical to TRBD1. The CDR3: CASSHRTGGYGYTF. Written as DNA, the CDR3 is TGTGCCAGCAGCCACCGGACAGGTGGATATGGCTACACCTTC. Based on the CDR3 plus reference TRBV5-6 and TRBJ1-2, the full variable domain is DAGVTQSPTHLIKTRGQQVTLRCSPKSGHDTVSWYQQALGQGPQFIFQYYEEEERQRGNFPDRFSGHQFPNYSSELNVNALLLGDSALYLCASSHRTGGYGYTFGSGTRLTVV.